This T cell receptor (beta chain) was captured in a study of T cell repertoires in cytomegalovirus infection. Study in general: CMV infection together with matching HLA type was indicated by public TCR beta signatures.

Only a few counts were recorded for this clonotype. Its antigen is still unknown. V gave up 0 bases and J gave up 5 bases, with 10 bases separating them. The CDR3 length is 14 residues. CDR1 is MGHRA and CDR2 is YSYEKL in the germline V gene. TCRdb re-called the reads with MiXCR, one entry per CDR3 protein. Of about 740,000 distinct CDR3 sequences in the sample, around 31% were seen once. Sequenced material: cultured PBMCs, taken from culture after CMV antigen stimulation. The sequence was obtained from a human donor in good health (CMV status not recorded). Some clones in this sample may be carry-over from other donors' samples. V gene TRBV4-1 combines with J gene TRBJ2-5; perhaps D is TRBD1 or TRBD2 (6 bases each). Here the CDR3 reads CASSQEGGLETQYF. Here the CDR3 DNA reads TGCGCCAGCAGCCAAGAAGGGGGGTTGGAGACCCAGTACTTC.